This T cell receptor beta chain was captured in a study of CD8 T cells in ankylosing spondylitis. Trimming took 0 bases from V and 3 from J, leaving 12 bases between them. Germline-derived CDR1 and CDR2 are LGHNA and YNFKEQ. The length of the CDR3 is 16 residues. In the case of this clonotype: Its antigen is as yet unknown.

Study conclusions and caveats: Typical of ankylosing spondylitis blood, it appeared, was a TCR beta motif of several highly homologous variants. The disease-linked clones had a CD8+ phenotype and low blood frequencies. Both synovial fluid and blood in reactive arthritis had previously been reported to carry some motif variants.

TCRdb called the 5' RACE reads again in MiXCR, with one record for every CDR3 protein. The sample lists some 37,000 distinct CDR3 sequences; around 15% were seen once. The specimen was synovial fluid, either unsorted or a sorted T cell fraction (not recorded which). The rearrangement links TRBV4-2 to TRBJ1-3, with D possibly being TRBD1 (6 bases). The TCR originated in a male donor with ankylosing spondylitis. CDR3 in DNA: TGTGCCAGCAGCCAAGAACTGGGGGCAATTGGAAACACCATATATTTT. The encoded protein is CASSQELGAIGNTIYF.